One and the same sample provided the 5 T cell receptor beta chains below, sequenced in a study of cytomegalovirus exposure and HLA in healthy donors. In the PCR, 60 Vbeta and 13 Jbeta primers were used. The method was immunoSEQ multiplex PCR; TCRdb's version includes in-frame clones alone and lacks a portion of them. The profile shows 150,000 to 180,000 clones, about 80% of them singletons. The sample comprised PBMCs. These receptors were collected from a man aged 25-40 years in good health and CMV-seropositive.

The V and J genes are TRBV14 and TRBJ2-3; no reliable D call. Germline loops: CDR1 SGHDN, CDR2 FVKESK. Trimming removed 0 bases from V and 6 bases from J, with 7 bases in between. The CDR3 sequence is 13 residues long. The DNA for the CDR3 is TGTGCCAGCAGCCAAGACATTGCGGATACGCAGTATTTT. Protein product: CASSQDIADTQYF.

The rearrangement joins TRBV28 to TRBJ2-1; 9 nucleotides match TRBD2. CDR3 length: 15 residues. CDR1 and CDR2 (germline): MDHEN, SYDVKM. V lost 5 bases and J lost 10; bases outside the gene matches: 12. CDR3 loop: CASSLITITSGEQFF. The DNA of the CDR3 is TGTGCCAGCAGTCTAATTACGATAACTAGCGGGGAGCAGTTCTTC.

This clone was counted a few times. The rearrangement joins TRBV19 to TRBJ2-3; a weak D match, TRBD1 (6 bases). Germline V gene sequence: CDR1 LNHDA, CDR2 SQIVND (reference sequence). The germline V and J ends were trimmed by 5 bases and 5 bases, with 8 bases remaining between them. The CDR3 runs 12 residues. CDR3 sequence reads: CASSVRGDTQYF. Written as DNA, the CDR3 is TGTGCCAGTAGTGTCAGGGGAGATACGCAGTATTTT.

This CDR3 reads CASSVEGTGGEKLFF. In nucleotides, the CDR3 is TGTGCCAGCAGCGTAGAAGGGACAGGGGGTGAAAAACTGTTTTTT. The chain links TRBV9 to TRBJ1-4, with 11 bases fitting TRBD1. This CDR3 contains 15 residues. CDR1 SGDLS and CDR2 YYNGEE come from the germline V gene. Trimming took 0 bases from V and 7 from J; bases not matched to a gene: 2.

This chain connects TRBV7-3 to TRBJ1-4, with D possibly matching TRBD1 (6 bases). In germline, CDR1 is SGHTA, CDR2 FQGTGA. This CDR3 contains 13 residues. The V end lost 4 bases, the J end lost 5 bases, and 8 bases lay between the germline ends. The CDR3 reads CASSSDRNEKLFF. In nucleotides, the CDR3 is TGTGCCAGCAGCTCGGACAGAAATGAAAAACTGTTTTTT.